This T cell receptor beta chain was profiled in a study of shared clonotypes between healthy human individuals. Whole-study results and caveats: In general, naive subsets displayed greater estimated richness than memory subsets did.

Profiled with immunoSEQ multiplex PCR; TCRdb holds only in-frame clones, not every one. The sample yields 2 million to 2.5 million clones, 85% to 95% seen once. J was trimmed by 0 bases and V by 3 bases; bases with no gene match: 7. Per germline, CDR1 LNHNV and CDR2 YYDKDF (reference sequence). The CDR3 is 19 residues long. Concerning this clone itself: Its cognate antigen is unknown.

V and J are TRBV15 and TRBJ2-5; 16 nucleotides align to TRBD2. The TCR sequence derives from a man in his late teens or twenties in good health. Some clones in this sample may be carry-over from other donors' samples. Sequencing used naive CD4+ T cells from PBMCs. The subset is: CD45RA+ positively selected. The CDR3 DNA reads TGTGCCACCAGCAGGGGACTAGCGGGAGGGCCTTTAAACCAAGAGACCCAGTACTTC. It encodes CATSRGLAGGPLNQETQYF.